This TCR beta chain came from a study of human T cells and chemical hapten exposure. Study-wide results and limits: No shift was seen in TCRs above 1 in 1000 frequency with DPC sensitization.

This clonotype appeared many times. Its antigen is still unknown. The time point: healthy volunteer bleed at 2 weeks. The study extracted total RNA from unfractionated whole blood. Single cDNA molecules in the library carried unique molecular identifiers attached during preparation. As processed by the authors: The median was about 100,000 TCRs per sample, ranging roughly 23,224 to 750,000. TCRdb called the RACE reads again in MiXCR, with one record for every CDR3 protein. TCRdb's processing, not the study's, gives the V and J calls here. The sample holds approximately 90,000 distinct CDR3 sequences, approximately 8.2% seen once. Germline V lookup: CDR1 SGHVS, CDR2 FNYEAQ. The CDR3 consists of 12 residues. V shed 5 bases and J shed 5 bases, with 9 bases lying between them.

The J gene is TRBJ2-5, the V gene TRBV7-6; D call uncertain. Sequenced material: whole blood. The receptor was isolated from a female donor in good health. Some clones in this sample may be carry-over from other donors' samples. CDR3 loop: CASSPLGETQYF. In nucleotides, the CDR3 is TGTGCCAGCAGCCCACTGGGGGAGACCCAGTACTTC.